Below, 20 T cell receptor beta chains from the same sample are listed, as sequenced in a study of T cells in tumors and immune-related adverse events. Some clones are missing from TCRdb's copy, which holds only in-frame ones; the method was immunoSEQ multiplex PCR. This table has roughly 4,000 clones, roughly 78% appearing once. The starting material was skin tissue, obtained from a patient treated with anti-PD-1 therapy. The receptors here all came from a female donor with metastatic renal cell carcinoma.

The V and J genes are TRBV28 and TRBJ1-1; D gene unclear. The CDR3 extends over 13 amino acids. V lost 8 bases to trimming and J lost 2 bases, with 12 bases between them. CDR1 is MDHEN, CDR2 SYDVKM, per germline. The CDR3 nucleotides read TGTGCCAGCGCCGCCCTCCCCAACACTGAAGCTTTCTTT. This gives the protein CASAALPNTEAFF.

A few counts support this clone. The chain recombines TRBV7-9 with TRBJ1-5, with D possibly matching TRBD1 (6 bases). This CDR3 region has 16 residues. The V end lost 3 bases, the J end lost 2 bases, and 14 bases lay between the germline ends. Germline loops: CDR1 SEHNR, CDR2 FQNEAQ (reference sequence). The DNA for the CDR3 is TGTGCCAGCAGCTTGGGGGGGCCAGGGGGCAATCAGCCCCAGCATTTT. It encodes CASSLGGPGGNQPQHF.

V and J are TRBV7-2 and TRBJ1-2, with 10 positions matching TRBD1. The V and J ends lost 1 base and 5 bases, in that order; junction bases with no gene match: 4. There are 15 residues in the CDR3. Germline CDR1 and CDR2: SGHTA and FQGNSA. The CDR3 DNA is TGTGCCAGCAGCTTAGGACAGGGGGCAAAATATGGCTACACCTTC. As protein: CASSLGQGAKYGYTF.

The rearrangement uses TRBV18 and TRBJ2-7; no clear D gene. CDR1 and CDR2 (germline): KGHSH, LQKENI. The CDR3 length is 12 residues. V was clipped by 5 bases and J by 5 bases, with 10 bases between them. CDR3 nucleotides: TGTGCCAGCTCAGAAGGGTTTAACGAGCAGTACTTC. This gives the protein CASSEGFNEQYF.

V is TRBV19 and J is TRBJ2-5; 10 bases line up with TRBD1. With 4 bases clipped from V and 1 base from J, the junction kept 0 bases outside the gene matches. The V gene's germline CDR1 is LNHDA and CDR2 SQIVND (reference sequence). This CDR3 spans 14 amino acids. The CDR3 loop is CASSRDRGQETQYF. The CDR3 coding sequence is TGTGCCAGTAGTAGGGACAGGGGCCAAGAGACCCAGTACTTC.

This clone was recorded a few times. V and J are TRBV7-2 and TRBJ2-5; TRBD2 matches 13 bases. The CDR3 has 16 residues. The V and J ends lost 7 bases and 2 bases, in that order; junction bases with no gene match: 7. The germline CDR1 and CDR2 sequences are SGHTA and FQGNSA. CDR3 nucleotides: TGTGCCAGCAAAACTGGACTAGCGGGGGATCAAGAGACCCAGTACTTC. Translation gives CASKTGLAGDQETQYF. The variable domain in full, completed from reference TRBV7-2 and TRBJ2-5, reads GAGVSQSPSNKVTEKGKDVELRCDPISGHTALYWYRQSLGQGLEFLIYFQGNSAPDKSGLPSDRFSAERTGGSVSTLTIQRTQQEDSAVYLCASKTGLAGDQETQYFGPGTRLLVL.

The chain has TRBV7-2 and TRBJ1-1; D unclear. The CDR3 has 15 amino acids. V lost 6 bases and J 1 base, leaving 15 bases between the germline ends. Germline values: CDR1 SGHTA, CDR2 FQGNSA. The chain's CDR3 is CASSYGRDGNTEAFF. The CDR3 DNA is TGTGCCAGCAGTTACGGCCGTGATGGGAACACTGAAGCTTTCTTT.

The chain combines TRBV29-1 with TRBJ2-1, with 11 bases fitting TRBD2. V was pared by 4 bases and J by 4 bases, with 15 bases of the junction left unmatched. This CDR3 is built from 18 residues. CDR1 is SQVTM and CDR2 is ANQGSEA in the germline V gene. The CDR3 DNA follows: TGCAGCGTTGCAAAAGGGTATAGCGGGAGGGCGTGGTACAATGAGCAGTTCTTC. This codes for CSVAKGYSGRAWYNEQFF.

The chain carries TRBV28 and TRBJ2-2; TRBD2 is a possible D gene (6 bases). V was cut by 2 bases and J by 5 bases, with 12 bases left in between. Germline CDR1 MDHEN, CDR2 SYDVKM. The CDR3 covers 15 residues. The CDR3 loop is CASSLRGWFTGELFF. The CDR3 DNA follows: TGTGCCAGCAGTTTACGGGGGTGGTTTACCGGGGAGCTGTTTTTT. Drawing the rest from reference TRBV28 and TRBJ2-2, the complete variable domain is DVKVTQSSRYLVKRTGEKVFLECVQDMDHENMFWYRQDPGLGLRLIYFSYDVKMKEKGDIPEGYSVSREKKERFSLILESASTNQTSMYLCASSLRGWFTGELFFGEGSRLTVL.

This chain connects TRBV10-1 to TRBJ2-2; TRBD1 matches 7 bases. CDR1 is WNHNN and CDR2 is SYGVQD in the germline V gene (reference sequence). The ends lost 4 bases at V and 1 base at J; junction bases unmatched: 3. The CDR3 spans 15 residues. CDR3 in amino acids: CASSGGQMNTGELFF. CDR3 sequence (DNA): TGCGCCAGCAGTGGGGGACAGATGAACACCGGGGAGCTGTTTTTT.

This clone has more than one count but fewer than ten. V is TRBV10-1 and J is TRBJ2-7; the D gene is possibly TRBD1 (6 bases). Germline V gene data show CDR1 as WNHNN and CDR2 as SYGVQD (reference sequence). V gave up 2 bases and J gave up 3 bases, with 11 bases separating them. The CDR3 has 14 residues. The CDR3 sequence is CASSERQDLYEQYF. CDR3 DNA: TGCGCCAGCAGTGAGAGACAGGACCTCTACGAGCAGTACTTC.

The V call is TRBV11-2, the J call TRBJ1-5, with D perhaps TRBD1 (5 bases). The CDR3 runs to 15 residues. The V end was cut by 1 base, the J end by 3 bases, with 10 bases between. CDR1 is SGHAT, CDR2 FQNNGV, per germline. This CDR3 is CASSLGAGNNQPQHF. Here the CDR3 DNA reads TGTGCCAGCAGCTTAGGTGCAGGGAACAATCAGCCCCAGCATTTT.

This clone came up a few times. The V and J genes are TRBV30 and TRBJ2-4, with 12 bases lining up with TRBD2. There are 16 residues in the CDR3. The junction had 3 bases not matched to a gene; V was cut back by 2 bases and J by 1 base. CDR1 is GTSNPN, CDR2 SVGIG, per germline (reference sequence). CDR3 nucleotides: TGTGCCTGGAGTCCTAGCGGGAGGGCCGCCAAAAACATTCAGTACTTC. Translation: CAWSPSGRAAKNIQYF.

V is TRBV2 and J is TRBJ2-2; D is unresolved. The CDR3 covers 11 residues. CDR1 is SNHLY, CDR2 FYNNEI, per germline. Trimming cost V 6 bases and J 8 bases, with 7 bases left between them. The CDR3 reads CASSVLGELFF. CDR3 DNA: TGTGCCAGCAGCGTTCTGGGGGAGCTGTTTTTT.

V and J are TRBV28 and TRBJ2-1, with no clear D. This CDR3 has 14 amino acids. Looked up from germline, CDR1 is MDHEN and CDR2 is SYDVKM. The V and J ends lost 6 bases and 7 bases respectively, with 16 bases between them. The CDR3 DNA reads TGTGCCAGCAGCCTCCAGCCAGGTGTAAATGAGCAGTTCTTC. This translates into CASSLQPGVNEQFF. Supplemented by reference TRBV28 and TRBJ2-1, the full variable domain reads DVKVTQSSRYLVKRTGEKVFLECVQDMDHENMFWYRQDPGLGLRLIYFSYDVKMKEKGDIPEGYSVSREKKERFSLILESASTNQTSMYLCASSLQPGVNEQFFGPGTRLTVL.

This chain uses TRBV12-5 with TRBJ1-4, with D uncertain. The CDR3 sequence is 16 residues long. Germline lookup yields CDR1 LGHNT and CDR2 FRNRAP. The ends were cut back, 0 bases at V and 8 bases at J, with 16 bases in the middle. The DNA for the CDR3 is TGTGCTAGTGGTTTGGTACCGTCTGGTGCGCACGAAAAACTGTTTTTT. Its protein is CASGLVPSGAHEKLFF. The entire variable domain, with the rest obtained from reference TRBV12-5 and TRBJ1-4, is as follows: DARVTQTPRHKVTEMGQEVTMRCQPILGHNTVFWYRQTMMQGLELLAYFRNRAPLDDSGMPKDRFSAEMPDATLATLKIQPSEPRDSAVYFCASGLVPSGAHEKLFFGSGTQLSVL.

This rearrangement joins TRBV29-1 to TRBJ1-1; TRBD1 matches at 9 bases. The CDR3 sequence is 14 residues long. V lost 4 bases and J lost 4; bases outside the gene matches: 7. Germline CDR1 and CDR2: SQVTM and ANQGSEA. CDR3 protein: CSVVLGQGTTEAFF. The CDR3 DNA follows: TGCAGCGTTGTGTTAGGACAGGGGACCACTGAAGCTTTCTTT.

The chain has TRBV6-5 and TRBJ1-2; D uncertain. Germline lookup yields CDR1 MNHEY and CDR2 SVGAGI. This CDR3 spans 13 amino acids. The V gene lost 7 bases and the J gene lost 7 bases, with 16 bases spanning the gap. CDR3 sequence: CASIGSSTRGYTF. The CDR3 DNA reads TGTGCCAGCATTGGTTCTTCCACGCGTGGCTACACCTTC.

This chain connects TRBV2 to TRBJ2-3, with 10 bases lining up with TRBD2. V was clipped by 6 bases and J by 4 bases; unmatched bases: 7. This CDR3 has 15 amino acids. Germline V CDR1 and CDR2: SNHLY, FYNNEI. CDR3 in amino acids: CASRAASGRPDTQYF. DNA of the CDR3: TGTGCCAGCAGGGCGGCTAGCGGGAGACCAGATACGCAGTATTTT.

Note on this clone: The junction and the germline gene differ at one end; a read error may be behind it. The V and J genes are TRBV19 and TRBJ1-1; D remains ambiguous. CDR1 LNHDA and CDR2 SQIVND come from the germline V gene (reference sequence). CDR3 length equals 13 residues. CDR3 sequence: CASSPTQNTETFF. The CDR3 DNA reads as TGTGCCAGTAGCCCTACACAGAACACTGAAACTTTCTTT.